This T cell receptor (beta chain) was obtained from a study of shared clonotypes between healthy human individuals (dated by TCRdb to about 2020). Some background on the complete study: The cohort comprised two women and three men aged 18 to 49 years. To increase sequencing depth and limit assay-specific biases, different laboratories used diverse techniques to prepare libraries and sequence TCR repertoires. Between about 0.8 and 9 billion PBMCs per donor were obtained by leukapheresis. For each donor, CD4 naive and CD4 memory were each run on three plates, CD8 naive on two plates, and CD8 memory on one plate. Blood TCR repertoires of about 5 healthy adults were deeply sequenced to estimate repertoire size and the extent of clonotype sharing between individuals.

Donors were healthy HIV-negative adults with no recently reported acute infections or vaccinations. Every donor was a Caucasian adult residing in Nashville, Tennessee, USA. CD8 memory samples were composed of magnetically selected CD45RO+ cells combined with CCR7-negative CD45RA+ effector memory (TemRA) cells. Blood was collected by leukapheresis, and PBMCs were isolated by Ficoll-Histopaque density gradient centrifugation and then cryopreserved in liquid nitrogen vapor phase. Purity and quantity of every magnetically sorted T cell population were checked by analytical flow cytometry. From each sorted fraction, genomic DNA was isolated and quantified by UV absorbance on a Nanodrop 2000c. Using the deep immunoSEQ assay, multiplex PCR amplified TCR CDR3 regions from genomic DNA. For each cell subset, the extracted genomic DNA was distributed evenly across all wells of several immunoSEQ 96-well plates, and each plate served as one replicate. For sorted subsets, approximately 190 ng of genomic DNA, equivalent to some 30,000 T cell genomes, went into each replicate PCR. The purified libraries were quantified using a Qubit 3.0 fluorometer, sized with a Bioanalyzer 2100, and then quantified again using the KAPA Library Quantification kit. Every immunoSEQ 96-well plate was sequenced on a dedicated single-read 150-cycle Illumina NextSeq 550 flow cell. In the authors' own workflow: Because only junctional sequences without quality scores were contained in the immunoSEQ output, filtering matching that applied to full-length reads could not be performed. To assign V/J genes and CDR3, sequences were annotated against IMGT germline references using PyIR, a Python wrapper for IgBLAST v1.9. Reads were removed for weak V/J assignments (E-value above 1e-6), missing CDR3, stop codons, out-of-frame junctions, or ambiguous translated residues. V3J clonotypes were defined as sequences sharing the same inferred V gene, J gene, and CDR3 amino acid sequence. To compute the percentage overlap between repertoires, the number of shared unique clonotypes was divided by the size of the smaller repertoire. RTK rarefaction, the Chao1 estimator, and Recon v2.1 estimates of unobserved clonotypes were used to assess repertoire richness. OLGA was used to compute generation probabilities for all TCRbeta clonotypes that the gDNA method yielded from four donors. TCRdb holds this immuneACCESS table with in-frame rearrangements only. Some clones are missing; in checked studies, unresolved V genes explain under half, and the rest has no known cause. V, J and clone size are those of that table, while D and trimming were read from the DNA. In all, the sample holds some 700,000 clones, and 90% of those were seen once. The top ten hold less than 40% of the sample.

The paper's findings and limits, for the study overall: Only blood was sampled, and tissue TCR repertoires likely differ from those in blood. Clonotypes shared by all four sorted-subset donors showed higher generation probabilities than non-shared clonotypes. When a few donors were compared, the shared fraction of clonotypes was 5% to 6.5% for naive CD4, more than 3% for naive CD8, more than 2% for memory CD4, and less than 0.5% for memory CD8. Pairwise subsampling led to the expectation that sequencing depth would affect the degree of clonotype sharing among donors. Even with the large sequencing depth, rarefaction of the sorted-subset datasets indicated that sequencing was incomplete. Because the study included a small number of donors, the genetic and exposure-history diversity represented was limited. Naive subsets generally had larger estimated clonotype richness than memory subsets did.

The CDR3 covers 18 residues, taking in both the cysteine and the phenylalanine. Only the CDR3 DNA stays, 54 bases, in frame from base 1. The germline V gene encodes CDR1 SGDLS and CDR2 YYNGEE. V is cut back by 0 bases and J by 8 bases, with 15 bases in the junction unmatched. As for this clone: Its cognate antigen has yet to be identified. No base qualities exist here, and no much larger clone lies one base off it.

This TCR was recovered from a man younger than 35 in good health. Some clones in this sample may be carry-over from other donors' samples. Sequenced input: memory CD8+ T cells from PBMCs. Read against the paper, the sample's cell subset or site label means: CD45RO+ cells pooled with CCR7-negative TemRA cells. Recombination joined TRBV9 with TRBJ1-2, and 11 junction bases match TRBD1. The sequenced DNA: TGTGCCAGCAGCGTAGGACTCTCCGGGACAGGGGGGTCCGGGGGCTACACCTTC. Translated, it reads CASSVGLSGTGGSGGYTF.